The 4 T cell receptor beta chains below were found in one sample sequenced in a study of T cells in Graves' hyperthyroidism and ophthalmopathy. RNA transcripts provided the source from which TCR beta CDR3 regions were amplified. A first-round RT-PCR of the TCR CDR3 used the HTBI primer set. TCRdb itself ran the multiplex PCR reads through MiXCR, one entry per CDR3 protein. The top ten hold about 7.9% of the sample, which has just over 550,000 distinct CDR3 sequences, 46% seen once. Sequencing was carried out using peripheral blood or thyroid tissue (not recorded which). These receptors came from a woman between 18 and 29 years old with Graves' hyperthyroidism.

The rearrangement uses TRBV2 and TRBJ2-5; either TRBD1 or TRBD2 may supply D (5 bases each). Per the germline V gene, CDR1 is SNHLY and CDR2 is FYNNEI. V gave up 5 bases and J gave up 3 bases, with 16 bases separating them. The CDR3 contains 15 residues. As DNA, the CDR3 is TGTGCCAGCAGTTTATCCGGGGCTACGGAAGAGACCCAGTACTTC. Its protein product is CASSLSGATEETQYF.

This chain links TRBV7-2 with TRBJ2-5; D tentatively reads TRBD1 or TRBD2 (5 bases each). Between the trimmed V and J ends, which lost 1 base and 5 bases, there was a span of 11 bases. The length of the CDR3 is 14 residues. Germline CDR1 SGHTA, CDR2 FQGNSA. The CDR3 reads CASSLDPGRETQYF. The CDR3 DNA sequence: TGTGCCAGCAGCTTAGATCCGGGACGGGAGACCCAGTACTTC.

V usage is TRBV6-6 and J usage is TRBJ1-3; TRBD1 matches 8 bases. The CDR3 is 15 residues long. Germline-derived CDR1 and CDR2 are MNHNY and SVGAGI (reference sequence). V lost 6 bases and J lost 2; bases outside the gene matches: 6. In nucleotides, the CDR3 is TGTGCCAGCAGGCGCGCAGGGGGCCCTGGAAACACCATATATTTT. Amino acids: CASRRAGGPGNTIYF.

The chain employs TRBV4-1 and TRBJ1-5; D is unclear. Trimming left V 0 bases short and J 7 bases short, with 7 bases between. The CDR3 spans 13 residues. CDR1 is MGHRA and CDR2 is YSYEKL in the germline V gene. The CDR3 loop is CASSQEGGQPQHF. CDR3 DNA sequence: TGCGCCAGCAGCCAAGAAGGCGGGCAGCCCCAGCATTTT.